These T cell receptor beta chains were read from a single sample in a study of glioma-infiltrating T cells. TCRdb ran MiXCR on the multiplex PCR reads and lists one entry per CDR3 protein. Seen here are approximately 110,000 distinct CDR3 sequences, less than 30% observed once, and the top ten hold 35%. The specimen sequenced was glioma tissue, nonneoplastic brain tissue, or PBMCs (not recorded which). The source of these receptors is a human donor with low-grade glioma or glioblastoma, undergoing nonglioma brain surgery, or in good health (not recorded which). The CDR3 runs from the conserved cysteine through the conserved F or W. A D gene is named only where the DNA matches it firmly. Rows give clone size only sometimes, using once, few, many, or a class for an expanded clone.

d_gene: .
v_gene: TRBV11-2
j_gene: TRBJ2-2
abundance: .
CDR3nt: TGTGCCGGCAGCTTACTAGCGAACACCGGGGAGCTGTTTTTT
CDR3aa: CAGSLLANTGELFF

d_gene: TRBD1
v_gene: TRBV5-1
j_gene: TRBJ1-3
abundance: many
CDR3nt: TGCGCCAGCAGCTTGGGTATCGGACAGGGGGCTGGAAACACCATATATTTT
CDR3aa: CASSLGIGQGAGNTIYF

d_gene: TRBD1
v_gene: TRBV28
j_gene: TRBJ1-1
abundance: many
CDR3nt: TGTGCCAGCAGTTTCCCTTCGACAGGGAGGACTGAAGCTTTCTTT
CDR3aa: CASSFPSTGRTEAFF

d_gene: .
v_gene: TRBV7-2
j_gene: TRBJ2-7
abundance: many
CDR3nt: TGTGCCAGCAGCGTAAATAGCTTCTCCTACGAGCAGTACTTC
CDR3aa: CASSVNSFSYEQYF

d_gene: .
v_gene: TRBV7-2
j_gene: TRBJ2-3
abundance: many
CDR3nt: TGTGCCAGCAGCTTAGTGACTTTAGGGAGCACAGATACGCAGTATTTT
CDR3aa: CASSLVTLGSTDTQYF

d_gene: TRBD2
v_gene: TRBV3-1
j_gene: TRBJ2-1
abundance: .
CDR3nt: TGTGCCACGTCCGGGGAGGGCTCCTACAATGAGCAGTTCTTC
CDR3aa: CATSGEGSYNEQFF

d_gene: .
v_gene: TRBV10-3
j_gene: TRBJ1-2
abundance: many
CDR3nt: TGTGCCATCAGTGCTGGATTAAACTATGGCTACACCTTC
CDR3aa: CAISAGLNYGYTF

d_gene: .
v_gene: TRBV29-1
j_gene: TRBJ1-2
abundance: many
CDR3nt: TGCAGCACCTCATTATACAGGGAAGGCTACACCTTC
CDR3aa: CSTSLYREGYTF

d_gene: TRBD1
v_gene: TRBV2
j_gene: TRBJ1-6
abundance: many
CDR3nt: TGTGCCAGCAGCATAGACAGGGTAAATTCACCCCTCCACTTT
CDR3aa: CASSIDRVNSPLHF

d_gene: .
v_gene: TRBV4-1
j_gene: TRBJ2-7
abundance: many
CDR3nt: TGCGCCAGCAGCTTTCGTCCGGGACAACCGAACTACGAGCAGTACTTC
CDR3aa: CASSFRPGQPNYEQYF

d_gene: TRBD1
v_gene: TRBV2
j_gene: TRBJ2-7
abundance: many
CDR3nt: TGTGCCAGCAGTTTATCCGGGACAGGCGATTACGAGCAGTACTTC
CDR3aa: CASSLSGTGDYEQYF

d_gene: .
v_gene: TRBV28
j_gene: TRBJ1-1
abundance: many
CDR3nt: TGTGCCAGCAGTGCCCCAATGAACACTGAAGCTTTCTTT
CDR3aa: CASSAPMNTEAFF

d_gene: .
v_gene: TRBV5-1
j_gene: TRBJ2-1
abundance: .
CDR3nt: TGCGCCAGCAGCCCAGGGGAGAGCTCCTACGATGAGCAGTTCTTC
CDR3aa: CASSPGESSYDEQFF

d_gene: .
v_gene: TRBV2
j_gene: TRBJ2-5
abundance: few
CDR3nt: TGTGCCAGCGAAGGACTCGACTCCGGTGGGACCCAGTACTTC
CDR3aa: CASEGLDSGGTQYF

d_gene: .
v_gene: TRBV6-2/TRBV6-3
j_gene: TRBJ2-5
abundance: many
CDR3nt: TGTGCCAGCAGACCCATGCGAATACAAGAGACCCAGTACTTC
CDR3aa: CASRPMRIQETQYF

d_gene: TRBD1
v_gene: TRBV9
j_gene: TRBJ1-5
abundance: .
CDR3nt: TGTGCCAGCAGCGGCGGGACAGTAAATCAGCCCCAGCATTTT
CDR3aa: CASSGGTVNQPQHF

d_gene: .
v_gene: TRBV2
j_gene: TRBJ1-6
abundance: .
CDR3nt: TGTGCCAGTACGGACAATCGTTCACCCCTCCACTTT
CDR3aa: CASTDNRSPLHF

d_gene: TRBD1
v_gene: TRBV7-3
j_gene: TRBJ2-1
abundance: many
CDR3nt: TGTGCCAGCAGCCCAGGGGGACAGGGTCTCTACAATGAGCAGTTCTTC
CDR3aa: CASSPGGQGLYNEQFF

d_gene: .
v_gene: TRBV7-9
j_gene: TRBJ2-1
abundance: many
CDR3nt: TGTGCCAGCAGCGTGGACCGTGACAATGAGCAGTTCTTC
CDR3aa: CASSVDRDNEQFF

d_gene: TRBD1
v_gene: TRBV3-1
j_gene: TRBJ1-1
abundance: many
CDR3nt: TGTGCCAGCAGCCAACAACCGACAGGGCCCCCTGAAGCTTTCTTT
CDR3aa: CASSQQPTGPPEAFF

d_gene: .
v_gene: TRBV28
j_gene: TRBJ1-1
abundance: many
CDR3nt: TGTGCCAGCAGTTCACCCTCCTGGGTCCTCATAGGAGCTTTCTTT
CDR3aa: CASSSPSWVLIGAFF

d_gene: TRBD1
v_gene: TRBV19
j_gene: TRBJ2-3
abundance: .
CDR3nt: TGTGCCAGTAACGACAGGGGCTTAGATACGCAGTATTTT
CDR3aa: CASNDRGLDTQYF

d_gene: .
v_gene: TRBV7-2
j_gene: TRBJ2-1
abundance: many
CDR3nt: TGTGCCAGCAGCTTGGCCCGGAGGGGTGATGAGCAGTTCTTC
CDR3aa: CASSLARRGDEQFF

d_gene: .
v_gene: TRBV28
j_gene: TRBJ1-2
abundance: .
CDR3nt: TGTGCCAGCAGTTCTCCGACAGGAACTTATGGCTACACCTTC
CDR3aa: CASSSPTGTYGYTF

d_gene: TRBD2
v_gene: TRBV12-3/TRBV12-4
j_gene: TRBJ2-5
abundance: .
CDR3nt: TGTGCCAGCAGTTTCGGGGCGGGGGGTGTAGTGGAAGAGACCCAGTACTTC
CDR3aa: CASSFGAGGVVEETQYF

d_gene: .
v_gene: TRBV2
j_gene: TRBJ1-2
abundance: many
CDR3nt: TGTGCCATAGGGAGGGGAGTTGACTATGGCTACACCTTC
CDR3aa: CAIGRGVDYGYTF

d_gene: .
v_gene: TRBV13
j_gene: TRBJ1-1
abundance: many
CDR3nt: TGTGCCAGCAGCTTATTGGGGGTTACGAACACTGAAGCTTTCTTT
CDR3aa: CASSLLGVTNTEAFF

d_gene: TRBD2
v_gene: TRBV29-1
j_gene: TRBJ2-1
abundance: many
CDR3nt: TGCAGCGTGATGGGACTAGCGGGAATTTGGGAGCAGTTCTTC
CDR3aa: CSVMGLAGIWEQFF

d_gene: .
v_gene: TRBV6-1
j_gene: TRBJ2-1
abundance: many
CDR3nt: TGTGCCAGCGGGAACGGGCTCTTCTCCTACAATGAGCAGTTCTTC
CDR3aa: CASGNGLFSYNEQFF

d_gene: .
v_gene: TRBV13
j_gene: TRBJ2-1
abundance: .
CDR3nt: TGTGCCAGCAGCTTAGGCAGGCGGGGTGAGCAGTTCTTC
CDR3aa: CASSLGRRGEQFF

d_gene: .
v_gene: TRBV5-1
j_gene: TRBJ1-1
abundance: many
CDR3nt: TGCGCCAGCAGTTACGCTTCGACACTACGGAACACTGAAGCTTTCTTT
CDR3aa: CASSYASTLRNTEAFF

d_gene: .
v_gene: TRBV2
j_gene: TRBJ1-1
abundance: many
CDR3nt: TGTGCCAGCAGTGAAGACAGGTTCAGTCGTTATGGGACTGAAGCTTTCTTT
CDR3aa: CASSEDRFSRYGTEAFF

d_gene: TRBD1
v_gene: TRBV29-1
j_gene: TRBJ2-5
abundance: few
CDR3nt: TGCAGCGCCCCAGGGGGAGACTTC
CDR3aa: CSAPGGDF

d_gene: .
v_gene: TRBV20-1
j_gene: TRBJ2-7
abundance: many
CDR3nt: TGCAGTGCTCAGAGAGGCAACGAGCAGTACTTC
CDR3aa: CSAQRGNEQYF

d_gene: TRBD1
v_gene: TRBV4-1
j_gene: TRBJ2-5
abundance: many
CDR3nt: TGCGCCAGCAGCCAACCTGACAGGGATCAGGAGACCCAGTACTTC
CDR3aa: CASSQPDRDQETQYF

d_gene: TRBD2
v_gene: TRBV28
j_gene: TRBJ2-1
abundance: many
CDR3nt: TGTGCCAGCAGTGGACTAGCGGGAGGCCCCAATGAGCAGTTCTTC
CDR3aa: CASSGLAGGPNEQFF

d_gene: .
v_gene: TRBV12-3/TRBV12-4
j_gene: TRBJ2-7
abundance: many
CDR3nt: TGTGCCAGCAGTTTAGATCTGCGGGAGCAGTACTTC
CDR3aa: CASSLDLREQYF

d_gene: TRBD1
v_gene: TRBV6-2/TRBV6-3
j_gene: TRBJ2-7
abundance: .
CDR3nt: TGTGCCGGCAGAGAACAGGGGACGGGGTACGAGCAGTACTTC
CDR3aa: CAGREQGTGYEQYF

d_gene: .
v_gene: TRBV24-1
j_gene: TRBJ2-4
abundance: many
CDR3nt: TGTGCCACCAGTGATTCGGTCGGGAGTGCCAAAAACATTCAGTACTTC
CDR3aa: CATSDSVGSAKNIQYF

d_gene: TRBD1
v_gene: TRBV19
j_gene: TRBJ1-4
abundance: many
CDR3nt: TGTGCCAGTAGTACCGGGACAGGGGGAAGTGAAAAACTGTTTTTT
CDR3aa: CASSTGTGGSEKLFF